The source of this TCR beta chain is a study of blood T cells in healthy people across ages. A sample-barcoded 5' primer and a J-beta primer mix were used in a second PCR of about 7 to 12 cycles. MiXCR, applied by TCRdb to the 5' RACE reads, yields one record per CDR3 protein. The table records some 760,000 distinct CDR3 sequences, approximately 25% of them present only once. The junction had 16 bases not matched to a gene; V was cut back by 1 base and J by 5 bases. The germline V gene encodes CDR1 SGHTA and CDR2 FQGNSA. The CDR3 covers 19 residues. A further study also used this sample, focusing on T cells of mothers and their children.

The material sequenced was blood. The chain couples TRBV7-2 to TRBJ2-5, with 10 positions matching TRBD2. The sequence came from a boy younger than 18 in good health. For the CDR3, the DNA is TGTGCCAGCAGCTTAGTCTACTCCCAGCGGGAGGGATTCAGGGAGACCCAGTACTTC. This codes for CASSLVYSQREGFRETQYF.